This T cell receptor beta chain was recovered during a study of blood T cell repertoires in COVID-19 (dated by TCRdb to 2020 to 2022). Some background on the complete study: Samples covering the acute and convalescent phases of COVID-19 were provided by collaborators in the United States, Italy and Spain. The material from the prospective study consisted of cDNA or gDNA derived from T cells, B-cell-depleted T cells, or PBMCs. Subjects who had been exposed to COVID-19, were actively infected with it, or had recovered from it provided the deeply sampled blood TCRbeta repertoires that made up the dataset. The repertoires were released in a freely available public database intended as a resource for research on the immune response to SARS-CoV-2. The samples were drawn from two sources: the first 160 participants of the ongoing ImmuneRACE study, and 1,254 subjects contributed by 6 global collaborators. Nearly every sample came with metadata listing a de-identified subject ID, COVID-19 status, age in years and sex. Where HLA class I and class II types were available, the types were taken from metadata supplied by the sample provider, not from assay-based typing.

The CDR3 measures 13 amino acids from cysteine to phenylalanine. The sequence is cut down to CDR3 DNA, 39 bases in frame from base 1. Via the germline V gene, CDR1 is SQVTM and CDR2 ANQGSEA. The germline V end is reduced by 4 bases and the J end by 5 bases; junction bases left unmatched: 5. Participants in the prospective study were enrolled through a virtual design, were aged roughly 18 to 100 years, and lived in 24 United States geographic areas. In the prospective study, participants were assigned to cohorts based on the clinical history participants reported in a screening survey and a study questionnaire. Mobile phlebotomists in the prospective study collected whole blood, serum and a nasopharyngeal or oropharyngeal swab from every participant. Prospective study participants could optionally give additional blood draws and questionnaires over an approximately two-month period. Blood samples from the prospective study were shipped frozen or at room temperature prior to DNA extraction.

A word on this clone: Its antigen is still unknown. No much larger clonotype is one base removed from it; base qualities were not supplied.

Beyond this particular receptor, the publication reports: How much clinical and demographic metadata was included differed by source and by participant, and the metadata was provided uncurated.

TCRbeta CDR3 regions were amplified from genomic DNA using the immunoSEQ Assay, a bias-controlled multiplex PCR. Concerning the study's data processing: The number of nucleated cells in each sample was estimated by amplification of reference gene primers within the assay. Sequence reads were collapsed and filtered to measure the absolute abundance of every unique TCRbeta CDR3 rearrangement. For each sample, productive Simpson clonality was calculated as the square root of Simpson's diversity index across productive rearrangements. TCRdb's version of the immuneACCESS table is confined to in-frame rearrangements and falls short of the full clone set. An unresolved V gene accounts for under half of the shortfall where checked; the remainder is of unknown origin. V, J and clone size are taken as reported in that table, and D and trimming were inferred from the DNA itself. The sample table shows fewer than 450,000 clones, and roughly 88% are seen once. Roughly 2% of the sample goes to the ten largest clones.

Sequencing input: PBMCs or T cells enriched from blood (not recorded which). The V and J genes are TRBV29-1 and TRBJ1-2, and TRBD1 matches 9 of the central bases. This receptor was taken from a woman in her thirties or forties with acute COVID-19. The CDR3 sequence is CSVVGQGWYGYTF. The sequenced DNA is TGCAGCGTTGTGGGACAGGGTTGGTATGGCTACACCTTC.